These 26 T cell receptor beta chains were all obtained from the same sample, sequenced in a study of Graves' ophthalmopathy and Graves' hyperthyroidism. Researchers took RNA transcripts and amplified TCR beta CDR3 regions from them. HTBI-primed RT-PCR formed the first round, and a multiplex PCR formed the second. MiXCR, run by TCRdb on the multiplex PCR reads, gives a single entry per CDR3 protein. Among about 220,000 distinct CDR3 sequences listed, roughly 21% were seen once. The sample taken for sequencing was peripheral blood. These receptors all stem from a woman aged 45 to 65 with Graves' ophthalmopathy.

This clonotype was recorded many times. The V call is TRBV7-8, the J call TRBJ2-1; 8 bases fit TRBD1. Germline assignment: CDR1 SGHVS and CDR2 FQNEAQ. CDR3 length: 15 residues. Unmatched junction bases numbered 6, after V lost 4 bases and J lost 4 bases. In DNA form, the CDR3 reads TGTGCCAGCAGCTACCGGACAGGGTCGTACAATGAGCAGTTCTTC. Its translation is CASSYRTGSYNEQFF.

This clonotype was counted ten times or more. V and J are TRBV20-1 and TRBJ2-7; 7 bases match TRBD1. In germline, CDR1 is DFQATT, CDR2 SNEGSKA (reference sequence). The junction had 16 bases not matched to a gene; V was cut back by 7 bases and J by 7 bases. The CDR3 runs to 14 residues. CDR3 amino acids: CSGQGQTAVREQYF. In DNA, the CDR3 is TGCAGTGGACAGGGCCAGACCGCGGTGAGGGAGCAGTACTTC.

This chain links TRBV4-1 with TRBJ2-7, with 10 bases aligning to TRBD2. CDR3 size: 16 residues. The V gene's germline CDR1 is MGHRA and CDR2 YSYEKL. With V trimmed by 2 bases and J by 4 bases, 8 bases remained unmatched. CDR3 nucleotide sequence: TGCGCCAGCAGCCAACCCACTAGCGGGACCAGTTACGAGCAGTACTTC. Residues: CASSQPTSGTSYEQYF.

This clonotype occurred many times. This chain links TRBV28 with TRBJ1-2, with TRBD1 identical over 7 bases. There are 13 residues in the CDR3. V lost 7 bases, J lost 7 bases, and 9 bases stayed unmatched. Germline loops: CDR1 MDHEN, CDR2 SYDVKM. The DNA of the CDR3 is TGTGCCAGCACCCTCGACAGGGTTGTTGGCTACACCTTC. As protein: CASTLDRVVGYTF.

This clonotype occurred many times. This chain connects TRBV7-8 to TRBJ2-6, with D possibly matching TRBD2 (5 bases). CDR3 size: 17 residues. Looked up from germline, CDR1 is SGHVS and CDR2 is FQNEAQ. V was cut by 5 bases and J by 0 bases, with 14 bases left in between. This CDR3 is CASSPGRGGSGANVLTF. As DNA, the CDR3 is TGTGCCAGCAGCCCAGGACGCGGAGGCTCTGGGGCCAACGTCCTGACTTTC.

This clonotype was detected many times. V usage is TRBV30 and J usage is TRBJ2-5; maybe TRBD1 (6 bases). V shed 6 bases and J shed 5 bases, with 16 bases lying between them. The CDR3 has 13 amino acids. Germline values: CDR1 GTSNPN, CDR2 SVGIG (reference sequence). The CDR3 coding sequence is TGTGCCTGTTGGTGGGGGCGCGACGAGACCCAGTACTTC. It codes for CACWWGRDETQYF. The variable domain in full, with the rest retrieved from reference TRBV30 and TRBJ2-5, is SQTIHQWPATLVQPVGSPLSLECTVEGTSNPNLYWYRQAAGRGLQLLFYSVGIGQISSEVPQNLSASRPQDRQFILSSKKLLLSDSGFYLCACWWGRDETQYFGPGTRLLVL.

The sample holds many counts of this clonotype. The gene calls are TRBV6-1 and TRBJ2-7; D call uncertain. The CDR3 loop spans 13 amino acids. The V gene's germline CDR1 is MNHNS and CDR2 SASEGT. Trimming removed 5 bases from V and 7 bases from J, with 15 bases in between. CDR3 bases: TGTGCCAGCAGTCAAAGGACGTCTTGGGAGCAGTACTTC. Its protein is CASSQRTSWEQYF.

There are many counts of this clonotype. The V call is TRBV20-1, the J call TRBJ1-6, with D perhaps matching TRBD1 (5 bases). Germline V gene data show CDR1 as DFQATT and CDR2 as SNEGSKA (reference sequence). This CDR3 has 15 amino acids. Trimming left V 4 bases short and J 5 bases short, with 15 bases between. CDR3 residues: CSATPRQQNNSPLHF. DNA of the CDR3: TGCAGTGCTACCCCAAGACAGCAGAATAATTCACCCCTCCACTTT.

This clonotype occurred many times. The missing conserved phenylalanine or tryptophan at the end of this CDR3 makes a read error likely. It is unclear where the CDR3 begins or ends on the DNA, so no DNA is shown, and the CDR3 is as TCRdb lists it. The chain couples TRBV2 to TRBJ1-2. The CDR3 is 12 residues long, ends included. The germline gives CDR1 SNHLY, CDR2 FYNNEI. The CDR3 reads CASSALGGRLSI.

This clonotype was recorded a few times. This chain uses TRBV15 with TRBJ1-5; a possible D gene is TRBD1 (5 bases). Trimming stripped 0 bases from V and 7 bases from J, with 13 bases between. Germline V gene sequence: CDR1 LNHNV, CDR2 YYDKDF (reference sequence). The CDR3 runs 15 residues. The CDR3 loop is CATSRDTPGGQPQHF. Written as DNA, the CDR3 is TGTGCCACCAGCAGAGACACCCCGGGGGGACAGCCCCAGCATTTT.

This clonotype was observed at least ten times. The chain is built from TRBV12-5 and TRBJ1-1; 7 bases are shared with TRBD1. This CDR3 is built from 13 residues. V gave up 3 bases and J gave up 8 bases; unmatched junction bases: 6. CDR1 is LGHNT and CDR2 is FRNRAP in the germline V gene. The CDR3 DNA reads as TGTGCTAGTGGTTTTAGTGAAGGGGGCGAAGCTTTCTTT. Translating it yields CASGFSEGGEAFF.

The V and J genes are TRBV19 and TRBJ2-7; 7 bases agree with TRBD1. J lost 1 base, V lost 6 bases, and 6 bases had no gene match. CDR3 size: 14 residues. Germline V gene sequence: CDR1 LNHDA, CDR2 SQIVND (reference sequence). Written as DNA, the CDR3 is TGTGCCAGTAGCTCACCGGACAGGTCCTACGAGCAGTACTTC. Encoded protein: CASSSPDRSYEQYF.

V usage is TRBV7-3 and J usage is TRBJ2-5; perhaps D is TRBD1 or TRBD2 (6 bases each). CDR1 is SGHTA and CDR2 is FQGTGA in the germline V gene. Between the trimmed V and J ends, which lost 1 base and 4 bases, there was a span of 13 bases. This CDR3 has 15 residues. Written as DNA, the CDR3 is TGTGCCAGCAGCTTAAGTGGGGGGCGGGGAGAGACCCAGTACTTC. Protein sequence: CASSLSGGRGETQYF.

This clonotype was observed at least ten times. The genes are TRBV6-5 and TRBJ1-1; D perhaps matches TRBD1 (6 bases). This CDR3 contains 13 residues. Germline V CDR1 and CDR2: MNHEY, SVGAGI. V shed 7 bases and J shed 6 bases, with 15 bases lying between them. The CDR3 protein is CASIRIGQSEAFF. The DNA of the CDR3 is TGTGCCAGCATTAGAATAGGACAGTCTGAAGCTTTCTTT.

This clonotype has just a few counts. The rearrangement links TRBV28 to TRBJ1-2; possibly TRBD1 for D (6 bases). Trimming took off 7 bases at V and 4 bases at J, with 13 bases between the two ends. This CDR3 has 13 amino acids. CDR1 MDHEN and CDR2 SYDVKM come from the germline V gene. CDR3 sequence reads: CASTRDTIYGYTF. CDR3 bases: TGTGCCAGCACCCGGGACACGATCTATGGCTACACCTTC.

This clonotype was observed at least ten times. J is TRBJ2-7 and V is TRBV7-2, with 10 bases that match TRBD2. This CDR3 is built from 15 residues. The trim removed 5 bases at V and 4 bases at J, leaving 8 bases unmatched. Per germline, CDR1 SGHTA and CDR2 FQGNSA. The CDR3 spells CASSILPTSGYEQYF. The CDR3 bases are TGTGCCAGCAGCATCCTCCCGACTAGCGGGTACGAGCAGTACTTC. The whole variable domain, filled in from reference TRBV7-2 and TRBJ2-7, reads GAGVSQSPSNKVTEKGKDVELRCDPISGHTALYWYRQSLGQGLEFLIYFQGNSAPDKSGLPSDRFSAERTGGSVSTLTIQRTQQEDSAVYLCASSILPTSGYEQYFGPGTRLTVT.

This clonotype was counted at least ten times. The chain recombines TRBV3-1 with TRBJ1-2, with D maybe TRBD1 (6 bases). Per germline, CDR1 LGHDT and CDR2 YNNKEL (reference sequence). CDR3 length equals 13 residues. The ends were cut back, 5 bases at V and 5 bases at J, with 12 bases in the middle. The CDR3 here is CASSWDIFYGYTF. The CDR3 DNA reads as TGTGCCAGCAGCTGGGACATTTTTTATGGCTACACCTTC.

This clonotype was seen ten or more times. The junction does not match germline at one end; this may be a read error. The rearrangement joins TRBV28 to TRBJ2-7, with D unclear. CDR3 length equals 11 residues. The germline gives CDR1 MDHEN, CDR2 SYDVKM. The CDR3 sequence: CASSSNGKSLF. The CDR3 coding sequence is TGTGCCAGCAGTTCAAATGGCAAATCCCTCTTC.

The V gene is TRBV3-1, the J gene TRBJ2-7; D unresolved. Germline CDR1 and CDR2: LGHDT and YNNKEL (reference sequence). The CDR3 spans 12 residues. Deletions cut 3 bases from V and 2 bases from J, with 5 bases between. The chain's CDR3 is CASSQFTYEQYF. CDR3 nucleotides: TGTGCCAGCAGCCAGTTTACCTACGAGCAGTACTTC.

The sample holds many counts of this clonotype. The chain carries TRBV6-5 and TRBJ1-3; TRBD1 might be the D (5 bases). CDR3 length: 15 residues. Germline V CDR1 and CDR2: MNHEY, SVGAGI. V shed 7 bases and J shed 2 bases, with 15 bases lying between them. CDR3 residues: CASISKGLPGNTIYF. CDR3 sequence (DNA): TGTGCCAGCATCTCAAAGGGGTTACCTGGAAACACCATATATTTT.

The chain couples TRBV6-1 to TRBJ1-1, with a tentative D call TRBD1 (6 bases). V was trimmed by 3 bases and J by 8 bases, leaving 7 bases between them. The germline V gene has CDR1 MNHNS and CDR2 SASEGT. CDR3 size: 11 residues. The CDR3 sequence is CASSDTGEAFF. CDR3 in DNA: TGTGCCAGCAGTGACACAGGGGAAGCTTTCTTT.

This clonotype has at least ten counts. The V gene is TRBV7-2, the J gene TRBJ2-7; D unclear. Trimming pared 6 bases from V and 3 bases from J, leaving 12 bases between. Germline loops: CDR1 SGHTA, CDR2 FQGNSA. This CDR3 region has 13 residues. This chain's CDR3 is CASSYGVFYEQYF. For the CDR3, the DNA is TGTGCCAGCAGTTATGGCGTGTTCTACGAGCAGTACTTC.

For this clonotype: Compared with germline, one end of the junction differs, possibly owing to a read error. The V and J genes are TRBV2 and TRBJ2-7; TRBD2 aligns across 10 bases. Germline loops: CDR1 SNHLY, CDR2 FYNNEI. The CDR3 spans 15 residues. The CDR3 loop reads CASSSGTSVTYEKYF. The CDR3 bases are TGTGCCAGCAGTAGTGGGACTAGCGTAACCTACGAGAAGTACTTC. The complete variable domain, with remaining parts taken from reference TRBV2 and TRBJ2-7, reads EPEVTQTPSHQVTQMGQEVILRCVPISNHLYFYWYRQILGQKVEFLVSFYNNEISEKSEIFDDQFSVERPDGSNFTLKIRSTKLEDSAMYFCASSSGTSVTYEKYFGPGTRLTVT.

This clonotype was counted ten times or more. This rearrangement joins TRBV2 to TRBJ1-1; D perhaps matches TRBD1 (6 bases). The ends were cut back, 8 bases at V and 4 bases at J, with 17 bases in the middle. This CDR3 comprises 14 residues. The germline CDR1 and CDR2 sequences are SNHLY and FYNNEI. CDR3 nucleotides: TGTGCCAGCCAAAAACAGGGAGGGGTCACTGAAGCTTTCTTT. Translation gives CASQKQGGVTEAFF.

The sample holds many counts of this clonotype. The rearrangement uses TRBV27 and TRBJ1-6; D not certain. The CDR3 loop spans 14 amino acids. Germline values: CDR1 MNHEY, CDR2 SMNVEV (reference sequence). V lost 8 bases to trimming and J lost 4 bases, with 12 bases between them. CDR3: CASGVTGYNSPLHF. In nucleotides, the CDR3 is TGTGCCAGCGGAGTGACCGGATATAATTCACCCCTCCACTTT.

The J gene is TRBJ2-2, the V gene TRBV11-3, with 11 bases fitting TRBD2. Unmatched junction bases numbered 2, after V lost 2 bases and J lost 3 bases. Germline V gene data show CDR1 as SGHNT and CDR2 as YENEEA. The CDR3 is 16 amino acids. The CDR3 loop reads CASSLLLAGDTGELFF. In nucleotides, the CDR3 is TGTGCCAGCAGCTTATTACTAGCGGGAGACACCGGGGAGCTGTTTTTT.